This TCR beta chain stems from a study of T cell repertoires in cytomegalovirus infection. The wider study: Selection of CMV epitopes for the study included recently identified HLA-C-restricted and well-studied HLA-B-restricted ones. Through public TCR beta signatures, both CMV infection and matching HLA type were indicated. The study, taken as a whole, reports: In two of eight donors, the top clonotype was HLA-C-restricted CMV-specific. Cumulative public TCR beta family frequency identified carriers of CMV plus the relevant HLA.

Concerning this clonotype: Its antigen is currently unknown.

The V end lost 0 bases, the J end lost 1 base, and 14 bases lay between the germline ends. From germline, CDR1 is SGHRS and CDR2 YFSETQ. This CDR3 comprises 16 residues. Each CDR3 protein is one row after TCRdb ran MiXCR on the reads. The sample holds around 78,000 distinct CDR3 sequences, more than 20% seen once. The clonotype comes from a human donor in good health (CMV status not recorded). Some clones in this sample may be carry-over from other donors' samples. The gene calls are TRBV5-1 and TRBJ2-7; TRBD1 or TRBD2 may be the D gene (5 bases each). Sequenced material: CD8+ T cells from cultured PBMCs, taken from culture after CMV antigen stimulation. DNA of the CDR3: TGCGCCAGCAGCTTGGCCGGGACGTATTATTCCTACGAGCAGTACTTC. As protein: CASSLAGTYYSYEQYF.